These T cell receptor beta chains were read from a single sample in a study of T cells in Graves' hyperthyroidism and ophthalmopathy. TCRdb redid the calling of the multiplex PCR reads with MiXCR, one entry per CDR3 protein. The sample shows about 640,000 distinct CDR3 sequences, roughly 15% of them seen only once. Sequencing was done on a sample of blood. These receptors all stem from a woman aged 50 to 60 with Graves' ophthalmopathy. CDR3s include the opening cysteine and the closing phenylalanine or tryptophan. D genes are given only for firm matches. Expanded clones get a size class; other rows say once, few or many, or leave the size out.

v_gene	d_gene	j_gene	abundance	CDR3nt	CDR3aa
TRBV10-2	TRBD1	TRBJ1-2	few	TGCGCCAGCTGGGGACAGGGGCTGGATAGCTATGGCTACACCTTC	CASWGQGLDSYGYTF
TRBV6-1	.	TRBJ2-7	few	TGTGCCAGCAGATTTCCGACAGACTACGAGCAGTACTTC	CASRFPTDYEQYF
TRBV28	.	TRBJ2-5	many	TGTGCCAGCACCCAGGGTTGGAGAGAGGGAATCCCGTTACAGTACTTC	CASTQGWREGIPLQYF
TRBV5-1	.	TRBJ2-3	many	TGCGCCAGCAGCTTGGACATACCTAGCACAGATACGCAGTATTTT	CASSLDIPSTDTQYF
TRBV14	TRBD1	TRBJ2-1	.	TGTGCCAGCAGCCCACGTCCCGGGACAGGTTCGAGCTCCTACAATGAGCAGTTCTTC	CASSPRPGTGSSSYNEQFF
TRBV7-3	.	TRBJ2-1	many	TGTGCCAGCAGCTCCAGGGTCGATGAGCAGTTCTTC	CASSSRVDEQFF
TRBV20-1	.	TRBJ1-5	many	TGCAGTGCTAGAGACCTGGACGGGATTCTGCCCCAGCATTTT	CSARDLDGILPQHF
TRBV7-9	TRBD1	TRBJ1-5	many	TGTGCCAGCAGTGCCGACAGGGGTAATCAGCCCCAGCATTTT	CASSADRGNQPQHF
TRBV3-1	.	TRBJ2-1	.	TGTGCCAGCAGCCAACCCTCGGGGTTTGGTTGGTGGAATGAGCAGTTCTTC	CASSQPSGFGWWNEQFF
TRBV28	TRBD1	TRBJ1-6	few	TGTGCCAGCACAGGGACAGGGGTAAAGAATTCACCCCTCCACTTT	CASTGTGVKNSPLHF
TRBV28	.	TRBJ2-4	many	TGTGCCAGCAGTCCCCGATCCATTCAGTACTTC	CASSPRSIQYF
TRBV7-3	TRBD1	TRBJ2-5	.	TGTGCCAGCAGCTTCTTGTCCGTGCCAGGGGGCGGGGAGACCCAGTACTTC	CASSFLSVPGGGETQYF
TRBV7-3	.	TRBJ2-2	many	TGTGCCAGCAGCCAGGATGCGAACACCGGGGAGCTGTTTTTT	CASSQDANTGELFF
TRBV7-9	.	TRBJ2-1	few	TGTGCCAGCAGCTTTTCGGGATTCTTACGGAATGAGCAGTTCTTC	CASSFSGFLRNEQFF
TRBV6-1	TRBD1	TRBJ2-7	few	TGTGCCAGCAGTGAGACAGGGGGCCACGAGCAGTACTTC	CASSETGGHEQYF
TRBV7-9	.	TRBJ2-5	many	TGTGCCAGCAGCTTAGCTAGGGGGATTGGAGAGACCCAGTACTTC	CASSLARGIGETQYF
TRBV13	.	TRBJ1-2	many	TGTGCCAGCAACAAGGACAGTAATGGCTACACCTTC	CASNKDSNGYTF